The source of this T cell receptor beta chain is a study of blood T cell repertoires in COVID-19. The germline V gene encodes CDR1 GTSNPN and CDR2 SVGIG (reference sequence). This CDR3 region has 15 residues. The J segment lost 5 bases and the V segment lost 1 base, leaving 9 bases of the junction unmatched. Generated by immunoSEQ multiplex PCR, the TCRdb table keeps only in-frame clones and is missing some. The data contain 45,000 or so clones, under 85% of them seen just once; the ten biggest clones take up around 29%. The sample comprised peripheral blood. This sequence was found in a woman of 80 years or more with acute or convalescent COVID-19. The rearrangement links TRBV30 to TRBJ2-3; 7 bases are shared with TRBD2. This CDR3 is CAWSASGTILDTQYF. CDR3 nucleotides: TGTGCCTGGAGTGCGTCCGGGACTATTTTAGATACGCAGTATTTT.